The clone carrying this T cell receptor beta chain has a count of ten or more. Its antigen is currently unknown. The authors reverse transcribed all of the isolated RNA, so sequencing captured expressed TCRB transcripts. Only in-frame clones appear in the TCRdb table, and some are missing; sequencing was by immunoSEQ multiplex PCR. The sample has about 150,000 clones; around 10% are singletons. The germline V gene has CDR1 SGHDT and CDR2 YYEEEE. V lost 0 bases to trimming and J lost 5 bases, with 12 bases between them. The CDR3 covers 15 residues. The sample belongs to a study of beta chain features in type 1 diabetes. CD45RO/CCR7/CD25/CD127/CD95/CD27 staining was used to isolate CD4+ naive, central memory, regulatory and stem cell-like memory cells by sorting. Whole-study findings and limits: Possibly, sequencing cDNA over-represented cells that had high TCR expression levels. With patients and controls alike, PCR might favor shorter templates to an equal degree.

This clonotype originated in a man between 18 and 29 years old in good health. The V call is TRBV5-6, the J call TRBJ2-1; D is undetermined. The sample was central memory CD4+ T cells from blood. The CDR3 nucleotides are TGTGCCAGCAGCTTGGACCCCTACGTCGACAATGAGCAGTTCTTC. Translated: CASSLDPYVDNEQFF.